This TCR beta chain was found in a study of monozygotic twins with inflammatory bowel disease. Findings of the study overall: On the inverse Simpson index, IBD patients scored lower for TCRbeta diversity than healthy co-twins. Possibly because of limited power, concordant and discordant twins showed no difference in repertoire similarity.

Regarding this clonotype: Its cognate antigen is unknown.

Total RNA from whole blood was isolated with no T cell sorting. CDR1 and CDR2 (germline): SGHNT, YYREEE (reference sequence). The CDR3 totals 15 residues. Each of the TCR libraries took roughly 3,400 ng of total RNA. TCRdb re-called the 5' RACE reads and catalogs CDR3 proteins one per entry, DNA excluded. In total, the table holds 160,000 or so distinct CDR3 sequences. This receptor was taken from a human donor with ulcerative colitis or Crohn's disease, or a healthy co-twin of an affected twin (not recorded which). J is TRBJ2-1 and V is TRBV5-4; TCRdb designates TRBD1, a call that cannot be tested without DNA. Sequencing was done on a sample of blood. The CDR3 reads CASSSTGVLDNEQFF.